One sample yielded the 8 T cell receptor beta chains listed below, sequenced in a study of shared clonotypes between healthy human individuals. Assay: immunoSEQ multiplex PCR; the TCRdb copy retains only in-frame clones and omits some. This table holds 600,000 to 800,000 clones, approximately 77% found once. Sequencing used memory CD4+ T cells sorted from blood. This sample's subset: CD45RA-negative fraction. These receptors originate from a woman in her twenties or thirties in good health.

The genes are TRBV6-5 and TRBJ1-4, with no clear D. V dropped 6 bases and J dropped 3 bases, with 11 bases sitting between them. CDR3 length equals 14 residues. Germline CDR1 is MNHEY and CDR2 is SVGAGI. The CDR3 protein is CASSKTVPNEKLFF. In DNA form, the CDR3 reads TGTGCCAGCAGCAAGACGGTACCTAATGAAAAACTGTTTTTT.

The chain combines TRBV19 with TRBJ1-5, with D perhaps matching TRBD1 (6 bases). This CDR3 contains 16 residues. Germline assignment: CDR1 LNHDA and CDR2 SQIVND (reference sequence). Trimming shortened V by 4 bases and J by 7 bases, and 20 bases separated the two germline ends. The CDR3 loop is CASSTDRLRGQQPQHF. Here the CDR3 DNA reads TGTGCCAGTAGTACCGACAGGCTTAGAGGCCAACAGCCCCAGCATTTT.

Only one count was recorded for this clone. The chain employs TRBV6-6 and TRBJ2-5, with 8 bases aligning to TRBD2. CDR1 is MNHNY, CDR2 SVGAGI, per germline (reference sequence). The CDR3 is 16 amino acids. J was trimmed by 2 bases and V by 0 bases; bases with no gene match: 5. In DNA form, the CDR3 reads TGTGCCAGCAGTTACTCAGGGACTAGTTTACAAGAGACCCAGTACTTC. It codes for CASSYSGTSLQETQYF.

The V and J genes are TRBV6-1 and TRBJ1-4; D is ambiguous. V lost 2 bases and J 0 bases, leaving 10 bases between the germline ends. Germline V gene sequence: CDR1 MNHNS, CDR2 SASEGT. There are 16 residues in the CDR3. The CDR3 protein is CASSEPSYPTNEKLFF. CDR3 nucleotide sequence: TGTGCCAGCAGTGAACCCTCTTACCCAACTAATGAAAAACTGTTTTTT.

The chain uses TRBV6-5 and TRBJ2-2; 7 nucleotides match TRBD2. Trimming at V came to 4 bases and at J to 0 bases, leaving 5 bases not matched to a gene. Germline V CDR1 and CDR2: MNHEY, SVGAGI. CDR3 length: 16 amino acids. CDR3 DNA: TGTGCCAGCAGTTTCACTAGCGAACCGAACACCGGGGAGCTGTTTTTT. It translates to CASSFTSEPNTGELFF.

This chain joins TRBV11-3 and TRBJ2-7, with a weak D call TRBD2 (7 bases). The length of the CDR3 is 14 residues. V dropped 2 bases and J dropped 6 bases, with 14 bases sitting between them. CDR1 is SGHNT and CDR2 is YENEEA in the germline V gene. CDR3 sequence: CASSLSSGEGEQYF. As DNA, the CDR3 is TGTGCCAGCAGCTTATCATCAGGGGAGGGCGAGCAGTACTTC. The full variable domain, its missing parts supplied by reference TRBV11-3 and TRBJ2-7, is EAGVVQSPRYKIIEKKQPVAFWCNPISGHNTLYWYLQNLGQGPELLIRYENEEAVDDSQLPKDRFSAERLKGVDSTLKIQPAELGDSAVYLCASSLSSGEGEQYFGPGTRLTVT.

The CDR3 protein is CAISEGGSSDTQYF. The CDR3 DNA follows: TGTGCCATCAGTGAGGGCGGGAGTTCAGATACGCAGTATTTT. The genes are TRBV10-3 and TRBJ2-3, with 7 bases aligning to TRBD2. CDR1 is ENHRY and CDR2 is SYGVKD in the germline V gene. This CDR3 contains 14 residues. With 2 bases clipped from V and 4 bases from J, the junction kept 3 bases outside the gene matches.

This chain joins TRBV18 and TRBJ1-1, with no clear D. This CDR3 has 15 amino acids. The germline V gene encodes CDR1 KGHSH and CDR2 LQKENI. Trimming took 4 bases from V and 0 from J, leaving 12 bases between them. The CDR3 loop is CASSLIQDVNTEAFF. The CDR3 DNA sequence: TGTGCCAGCTCACTAATACAAGACGTGAACACTGAAGCTTTCTTT.